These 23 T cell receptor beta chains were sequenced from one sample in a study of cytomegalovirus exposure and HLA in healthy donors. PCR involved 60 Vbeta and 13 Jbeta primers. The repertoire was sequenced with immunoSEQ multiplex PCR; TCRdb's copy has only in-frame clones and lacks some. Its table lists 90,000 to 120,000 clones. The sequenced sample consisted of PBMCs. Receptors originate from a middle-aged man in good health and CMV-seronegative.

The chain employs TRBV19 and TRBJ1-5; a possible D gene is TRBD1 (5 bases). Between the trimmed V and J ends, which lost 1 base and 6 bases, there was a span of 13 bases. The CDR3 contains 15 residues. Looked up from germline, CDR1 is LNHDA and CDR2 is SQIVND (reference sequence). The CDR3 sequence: CASSIVMGEGQPQHF. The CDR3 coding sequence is TGTGCCAGTAGTATAGTCATGGGGGAGGGTCAGCCCCAGCATTTT.

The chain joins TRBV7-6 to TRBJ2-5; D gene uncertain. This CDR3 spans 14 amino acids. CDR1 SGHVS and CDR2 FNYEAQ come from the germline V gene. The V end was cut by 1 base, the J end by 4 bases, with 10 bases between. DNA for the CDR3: TGTGCCAGCAGCTTAGGTGTAGAATCAGAGACCCAGTACTTC. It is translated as CASSLGVESETQYF. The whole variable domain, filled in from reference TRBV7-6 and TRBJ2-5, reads GAGVSQSPRYKVTKRGQDVALRCDPISGHVSLYWYRQALGQGPEFLTYFNYEAQQDKSGLPNDRFSAERPEGSISTLTIQRTEQRDSAMYRCASSLGVESETQYFGPGTRLLVL.

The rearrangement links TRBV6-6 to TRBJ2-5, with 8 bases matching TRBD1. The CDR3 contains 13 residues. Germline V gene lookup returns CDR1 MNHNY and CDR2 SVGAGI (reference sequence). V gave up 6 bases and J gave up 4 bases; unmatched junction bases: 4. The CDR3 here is CASSTDRAETQYF. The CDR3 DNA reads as TGTGCCAGCAGCACGGACAGGGCAGAGACCCAGTACTTC.

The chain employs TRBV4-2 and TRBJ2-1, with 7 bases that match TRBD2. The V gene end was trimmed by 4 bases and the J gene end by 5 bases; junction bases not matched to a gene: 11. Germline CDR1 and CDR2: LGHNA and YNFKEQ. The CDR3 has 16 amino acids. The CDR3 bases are TGTGCCAGCAGCCCCTCCCGCGGGAGTGGCCACAATGAGCAGTTCTTC. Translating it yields CASSPSRGSGHNEQFF.

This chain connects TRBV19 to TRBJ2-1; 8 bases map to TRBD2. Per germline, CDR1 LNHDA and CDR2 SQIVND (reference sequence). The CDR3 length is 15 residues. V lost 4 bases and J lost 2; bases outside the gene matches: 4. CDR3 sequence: CASSNSGDTYNEQFF. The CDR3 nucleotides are TGTGCCAGTAGTAATAGCGGGGATACCTACAATGAGCAGTTCTTC.

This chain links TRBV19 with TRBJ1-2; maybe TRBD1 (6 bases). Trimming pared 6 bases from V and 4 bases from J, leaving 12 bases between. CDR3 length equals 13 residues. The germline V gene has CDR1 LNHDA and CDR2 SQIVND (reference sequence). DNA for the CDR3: TGTGCCAGTAGGGGGGACACCTTCTATGGCTACACCTTC. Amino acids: CASRGDTFYGYTF.

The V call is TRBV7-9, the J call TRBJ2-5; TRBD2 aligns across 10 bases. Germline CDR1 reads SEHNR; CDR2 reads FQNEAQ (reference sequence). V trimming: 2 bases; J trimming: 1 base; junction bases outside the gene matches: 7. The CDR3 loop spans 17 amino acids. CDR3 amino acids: CASSLLERGGTQETQYF. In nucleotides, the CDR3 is TGTGCCAGCAGCTTATTGGAGCGGGGGGGGACCCAAGAGACCCAGTACTTC.

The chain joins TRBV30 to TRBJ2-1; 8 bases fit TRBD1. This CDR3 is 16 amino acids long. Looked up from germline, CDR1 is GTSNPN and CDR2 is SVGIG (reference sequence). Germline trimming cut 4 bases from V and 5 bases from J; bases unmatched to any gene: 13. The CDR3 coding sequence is TGTGCCTGGAAGGGCTTTTCGGGACAGGTGAACAATGAGCAGTTCTTC. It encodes CAWKGFSGQVNNEQFF.

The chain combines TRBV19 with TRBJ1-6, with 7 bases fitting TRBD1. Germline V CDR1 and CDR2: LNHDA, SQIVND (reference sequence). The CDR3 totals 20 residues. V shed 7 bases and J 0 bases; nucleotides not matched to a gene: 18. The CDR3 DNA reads TGTGCCAGTAAAGAAGGACAGGAGAAAATTTTAAGCTCCTATAATTCACCCCTCCACTTT. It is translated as CASKEGQEKILSSYNSPLHF.

The chain's CDR3 is CASSVGGRGDEQFF. CDR3 sequence (DNA): TGTGCCAGCAGCGTAGGCGGGAGGGGGGATGAGCAGTTCTTC. The chain has TRBV9 and TRBJ2-1; 9 positions match TRBD2. The CDR3 consists of 14 residues. Germline V gene sequence: CDR1 SGDLS, CDR2 YYNGEE. With V trimmed by 0 bases and J by 8 bases, 3 bases remained unmatched.

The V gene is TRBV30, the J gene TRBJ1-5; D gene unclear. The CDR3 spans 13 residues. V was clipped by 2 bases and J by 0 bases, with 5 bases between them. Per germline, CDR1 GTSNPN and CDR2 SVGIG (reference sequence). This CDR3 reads CAWSTSSNQPQHF. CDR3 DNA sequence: TGTGCCTGGAGTACTAGTAGCAATCAGCCCCAGCATTTT.

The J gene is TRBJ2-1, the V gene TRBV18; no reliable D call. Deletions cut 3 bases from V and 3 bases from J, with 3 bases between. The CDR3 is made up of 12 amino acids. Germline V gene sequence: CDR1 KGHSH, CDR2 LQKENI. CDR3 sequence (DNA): TGTGCCAGCTCACCCAACTACAATGAGCAGTTCTTC. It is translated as CASSPNYNEQFF.

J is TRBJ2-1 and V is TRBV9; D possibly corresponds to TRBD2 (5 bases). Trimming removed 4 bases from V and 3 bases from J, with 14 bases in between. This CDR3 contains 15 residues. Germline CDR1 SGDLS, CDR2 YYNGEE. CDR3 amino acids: CASSSTADYYNEQFF. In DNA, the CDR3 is TGTGCCAGCAGCTCCACAGCGGATTACTACAATGAGCAGTTCTTC.

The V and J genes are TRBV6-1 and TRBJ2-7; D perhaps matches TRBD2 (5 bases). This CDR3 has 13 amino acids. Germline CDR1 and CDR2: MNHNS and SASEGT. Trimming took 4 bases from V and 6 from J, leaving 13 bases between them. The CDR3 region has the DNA TGTGCCAGCAGTGCGATCGGGATCGGCGAGCAGTACTTC. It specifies CASSAIGIGEQYF.

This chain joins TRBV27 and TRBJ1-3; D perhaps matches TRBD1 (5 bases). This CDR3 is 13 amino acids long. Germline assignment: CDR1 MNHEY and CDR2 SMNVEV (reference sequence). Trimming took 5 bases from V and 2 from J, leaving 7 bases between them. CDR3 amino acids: CASSAGPGNTIYF. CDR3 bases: TGTGCCAGCAGTGCGGGGCCTGGAAACACCATATATTTT.

CDR3 sequence reads: CASVGATNEKLFF. CDR3 in DNA: TGTGCCAGTGTGGGAGCAACTAATGAAAAACTGTTTTTT. This chain connects TRBV25-1 to TRBJ1-4; D is uncertain. The CDR3 covers 13 residues. The germline V and J ends were trimmed by 9 bases and 0 bases, with 8 bases remaining between them. In germline, CDR1 is MGHDK, CDR2 SYGVNS. The whole variable domain, filled in from reference TRBV25-1 and TRBJ1-4, reads EADIYQTPRYLVIGTGKKITLECSQTMGHDKMYWYQQDPGMELHLIHYSYGVNSTEKGDLSSESTVSRIRTEHFPLTLESARPSHTSQYLCASVGATNEKLFFGSGTQLSVL.

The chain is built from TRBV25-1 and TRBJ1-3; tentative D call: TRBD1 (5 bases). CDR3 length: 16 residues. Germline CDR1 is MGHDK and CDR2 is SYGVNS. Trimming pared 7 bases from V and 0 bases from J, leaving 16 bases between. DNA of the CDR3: TGTGCCAGCACCGGCGGGGACGCGATCTCTGGAAACACCATATATTTT. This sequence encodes CASTGGDAISGNTIYF. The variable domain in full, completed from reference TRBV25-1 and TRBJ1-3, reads EADIYQTPRYLVIGTGKKITLECSQTMGHDKMYWYQQDPGMELHLIHYSYGVNSTEKGDLSSESTVSRIRTEHFPLTLESARPSHTSQYLCASTGGDAISGNTIYFGEGSWLTVV.

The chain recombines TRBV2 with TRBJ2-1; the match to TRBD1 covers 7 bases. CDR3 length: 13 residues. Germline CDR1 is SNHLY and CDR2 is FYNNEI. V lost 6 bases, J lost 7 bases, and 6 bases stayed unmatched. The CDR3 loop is CASSPGTENEQFF. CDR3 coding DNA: TGTGCCAGCAGCCCCGGGACAGAGAATGAGCAGTTCTTC.

CDR3 coding DNA: TGTGCCAGCAGTCTAAACGGTGGGAGCGGGCGGGGTGGCTACACCTTC. Translated: CASSLNGGSGRGGYTF. The rearrangement links TRBV28 to TRBJ1-2; the D is unclear. V was cut by 5 bases and J by 7 bases, with 23 bases left in between. This CDR3 is 16 amino acids long. The V gene's germline CDR1 is MDHEN and CDR2 SYDVKM.

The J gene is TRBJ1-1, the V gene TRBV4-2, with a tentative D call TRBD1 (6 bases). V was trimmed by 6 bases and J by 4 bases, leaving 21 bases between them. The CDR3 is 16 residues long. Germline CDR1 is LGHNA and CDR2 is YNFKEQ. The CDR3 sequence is CASSSAEQGYGTEAFF. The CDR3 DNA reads TGTGCCAGCAGTTCAGCAGAACAGGGTTACGGCACTGAAGCTTTCTTT.

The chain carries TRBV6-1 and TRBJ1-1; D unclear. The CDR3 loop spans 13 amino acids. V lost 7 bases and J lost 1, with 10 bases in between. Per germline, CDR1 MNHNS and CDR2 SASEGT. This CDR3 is CASNPPKNTEAFF. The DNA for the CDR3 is TGTGCCAGCAACCCCCCTAAGAACACTGAAGCTTTCTTT.

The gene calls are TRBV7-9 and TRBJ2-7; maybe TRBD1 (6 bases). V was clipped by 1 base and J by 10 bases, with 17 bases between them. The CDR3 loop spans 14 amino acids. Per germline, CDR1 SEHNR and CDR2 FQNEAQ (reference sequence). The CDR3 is CASSLGGRSEEQYF. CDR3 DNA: TGTGCCAGCAGCTTAGGGGGGCGAAGTGAAGAACAGTACTTC.

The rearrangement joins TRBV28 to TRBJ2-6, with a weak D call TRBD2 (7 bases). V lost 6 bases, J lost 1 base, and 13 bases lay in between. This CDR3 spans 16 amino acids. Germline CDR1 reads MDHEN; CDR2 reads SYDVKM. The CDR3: CASRRGGPSGANVLTF. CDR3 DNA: TGTGCCAGCAGGAGGGGGGGACCTTCTGGGGCCAACGTCCTGACTTTC. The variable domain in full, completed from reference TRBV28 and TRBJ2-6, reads DVKVTQSSRYLVKRTGEKVFLECVQDMDHENMFWYRQDPGLGLRLIYFSYDVKMKEKGDIPEGYSVSREKKERFSLILESASTNQTSMYLCASRRGGPSGANVLTFGAGSRLTVL.